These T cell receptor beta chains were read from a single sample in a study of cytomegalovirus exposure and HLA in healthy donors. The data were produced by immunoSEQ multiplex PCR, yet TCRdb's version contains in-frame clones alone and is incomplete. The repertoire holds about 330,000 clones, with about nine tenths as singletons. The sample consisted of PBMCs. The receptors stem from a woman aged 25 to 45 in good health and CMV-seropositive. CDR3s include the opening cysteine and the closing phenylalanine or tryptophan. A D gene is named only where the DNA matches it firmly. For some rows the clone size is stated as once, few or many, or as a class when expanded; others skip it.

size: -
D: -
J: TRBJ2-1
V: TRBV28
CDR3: CASSSVVGNEQFF
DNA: TGTGCCAGCAGTTCCGTGGTGGGGAATGAGCAGTTCTTC

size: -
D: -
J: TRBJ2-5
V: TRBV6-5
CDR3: CASSYSAREQTQYF
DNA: TGTGCCAGCAGTTACTCGGCCAGGGAGCAGACCCAGTACTTC

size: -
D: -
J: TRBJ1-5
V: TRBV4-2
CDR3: CASSPSSTRGYQPQHF
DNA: TGTGCCAGCAGCCCCAGTTCAACCCGGGGTTATCAGCCCCAGCATTTT

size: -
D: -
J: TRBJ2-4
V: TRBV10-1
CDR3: CASSRRVRDRKNIQYF
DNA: TGCGCCAGCAGCCGCCGGGTTCGAGATCGTAAAAACATTCAGTACTTC

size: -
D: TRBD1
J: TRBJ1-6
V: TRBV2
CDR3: CASSVRQGGASWAPLHF
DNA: TGTGCCAGCAGTGTGAGACAGGGGGGAGCTTCATGGGCGCCCCTCCACTTT

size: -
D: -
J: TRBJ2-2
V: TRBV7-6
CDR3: CASSLAGNTGELFF
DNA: TGTGCCAGCAGCTTAGCCGGGAACACCGGGGAGCTGTTTTTT

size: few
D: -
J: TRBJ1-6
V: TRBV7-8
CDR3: CASSLALGQSSYNSPLHF
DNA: TGTGCCAGCAGCTTAGCTTTAGGACAGAGCTCCTATAATTCACCCCTCCACTTT

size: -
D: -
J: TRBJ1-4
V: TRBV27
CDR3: CASRAGDTTNEKLFF
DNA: TGTGCCTCCAGGGCCGGGGACACAACTAATGAAAAACTGTTTTTT

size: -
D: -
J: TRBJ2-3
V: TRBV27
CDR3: CASSLQRSTDTQYF
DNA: TGTGCCAGCAGTCTTCAACGGAGCACAGATACGCAGTATTTT

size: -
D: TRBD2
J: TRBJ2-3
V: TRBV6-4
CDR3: CASSDSWGGTDTQYF
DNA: TGTGCCAGCAGTGACTCGTGGGGGGGGACAGATACGCAGTATTTT

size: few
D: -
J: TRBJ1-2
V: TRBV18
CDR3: CASSPSGGGYGYTF
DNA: TGTGCCAGCTCACCGTCAGGCGGCGGCTATGGCTACACCTTC

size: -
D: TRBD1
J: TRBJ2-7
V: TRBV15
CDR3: CATSVGTGLYEQYF
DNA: TGTGCCACCAGCGTCGGGACAGGGCTCTACGAGCAGTACTTC

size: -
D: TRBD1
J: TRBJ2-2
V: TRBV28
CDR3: CASKYRGHVGELFF
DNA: TGTGCCAGCAAATACAGGGGGCATGTCGGGGAGCTGTTTTTT

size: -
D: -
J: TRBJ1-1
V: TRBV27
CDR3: CASSLQGRTEAFF
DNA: TGTGCCAGCAGTTTACAGGGGAGGACTGAAGCTTTCTTT

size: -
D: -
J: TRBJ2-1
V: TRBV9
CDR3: CASSVDHYNEQFF
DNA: TGTGCCAGCAGCGTAGACCACTACAATGAGCAGTTCTTC

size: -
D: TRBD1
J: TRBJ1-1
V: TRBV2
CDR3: CASRPHRGGTEAFF
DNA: TGTGCCAGCAGACCCCACAGGGGGGGGACTGAAGCTTTCTTT

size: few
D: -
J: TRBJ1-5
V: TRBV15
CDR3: CATSGGRYSNQPQHF
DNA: TGTGCCACCAGCGGGGGACGGTATAGCAATCAGCCCCAGCATTTT

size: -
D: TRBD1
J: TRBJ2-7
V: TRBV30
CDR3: CAWSVSLGQFHEQYF
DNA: TGTGCCTGGAGTGTAAGTCTGGGACAGTTTCACGAGCAGTACTTC

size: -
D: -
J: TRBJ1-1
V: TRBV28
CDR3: CASSLPGQKAFF
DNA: TGTGCCAGCAGTTTACCTGGACAGAAAGCTTTCTTT

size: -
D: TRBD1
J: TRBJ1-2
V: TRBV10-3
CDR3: CAIKRRGQGDGYTF
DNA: TGTGCCATCAAGAGAAGGGGACAGGGCGATGGCTACACCTTC

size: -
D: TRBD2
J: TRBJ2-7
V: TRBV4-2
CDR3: CASSQGWGGYEQYF
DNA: TGTGCCAGCAGCCAAGGCTGGGGGGGGTACGAGCAGTACTTC

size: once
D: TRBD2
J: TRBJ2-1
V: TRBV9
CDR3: CASRSYSGLAGESYNEQFF
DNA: TGTGCCAGCAGATCCTATTCGGGACTAGCGGGAGAGTCCTACAATGAGCAGTTCTTC

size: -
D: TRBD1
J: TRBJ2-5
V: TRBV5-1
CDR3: CASSRDRKETQYF
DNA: TGCGCCAGCAGCCGGGACAGGAAAGAGACCCAGTACTTC

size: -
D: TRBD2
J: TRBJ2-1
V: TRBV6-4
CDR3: CASSDGQREVHEQFF
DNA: TGTGCCAGCAGTGACGGGCAGCGGGAGGTCCATGAGCAGTTCTTC

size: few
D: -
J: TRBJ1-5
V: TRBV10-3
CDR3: CAISGSGSNQPQHF
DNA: TGTGCCATCAGTGGGTCCGGTAGCAATCAGCCCCAGCATTTT

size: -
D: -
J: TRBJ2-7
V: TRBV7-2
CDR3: CASAQPGYEQYF
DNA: TGTGCCAGCGCTCAACCAGGCTACGAGCAGTACTTC

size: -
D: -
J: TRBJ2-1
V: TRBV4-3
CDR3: CASSRVGGYTYNEQFF
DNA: TGCGCCAGCAGCCGGGTAGGCGGTTACACCTACAATGAGCAGTTCTTC

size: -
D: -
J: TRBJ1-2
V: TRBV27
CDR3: CASSLGQLNGYTF
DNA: TGTGCCAGCAGTTTAGGACAGCTTAATGGCTACACCTTC

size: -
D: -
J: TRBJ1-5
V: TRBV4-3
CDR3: CASSKGWAGDQPQHF
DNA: TGCGCCAGCAGTAAAGGGTGGGCAGGGGATCAGCCCCAGCATTTT

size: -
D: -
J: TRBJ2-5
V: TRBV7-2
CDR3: CASSLAAGSLETQYF
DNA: TGTGCCAGCAGCTTAGCCGCAGGGTCGCTGGAGACCCAGTACTTC

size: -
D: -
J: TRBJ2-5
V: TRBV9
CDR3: CASSVGDTDQETQYF
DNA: TGTGCCAGCAGCGTAGGGGACACGGATCAGGAGACCCAGTACTTC

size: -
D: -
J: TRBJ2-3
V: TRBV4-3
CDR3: CASSQDRGGVSTDTQYF
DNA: TGCGCCAGCAGCCAAGATCGTGGGGGAGTGAGCACAGATACGCAGTATTTT